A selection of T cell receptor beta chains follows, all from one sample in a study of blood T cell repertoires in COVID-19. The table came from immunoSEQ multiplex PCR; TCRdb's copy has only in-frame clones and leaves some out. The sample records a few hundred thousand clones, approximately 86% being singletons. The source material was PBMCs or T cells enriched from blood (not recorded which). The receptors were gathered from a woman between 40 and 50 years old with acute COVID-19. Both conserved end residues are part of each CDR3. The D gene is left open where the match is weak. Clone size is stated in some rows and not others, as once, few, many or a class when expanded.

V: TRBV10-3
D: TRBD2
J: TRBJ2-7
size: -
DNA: TGTGCCATCATGGGTGGACTAGCGATCTTCTACGAGCAGTACTTC
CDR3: CAIMGGLAIFYEQYF

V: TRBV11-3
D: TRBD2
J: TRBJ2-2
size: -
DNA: TGTGCCAGCAGCTACAGCGGGAGTGCGTTTAACACCGGGGAGCTGTTTTTT
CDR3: CASSYSGSAFNTGELFF

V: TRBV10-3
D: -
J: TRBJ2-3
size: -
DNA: TGTGCCATCAGTGAAGGGGGGGGAGGCACAGATACGCAGTATTTT
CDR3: CAISEGGGGTDTQYF

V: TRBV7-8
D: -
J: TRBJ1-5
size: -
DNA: TGTGCCAGCAGCTCAGAGGGGGTCAATCAGCCCCAGCATTTT
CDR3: CASSSEGVNQPQHF

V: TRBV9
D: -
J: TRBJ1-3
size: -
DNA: TGTGCCAGCAGCGTAGGGTGGTCCGCCAGCTCTGGAAACACCATATATTTT
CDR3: CASSVGWSASSGNTIYF

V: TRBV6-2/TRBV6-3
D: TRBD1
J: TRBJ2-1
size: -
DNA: TGTGCCAGCAGTTACGGTACAGGGGTCAGTCGCAATGAGCAGTTCTTC
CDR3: CASSYGTGVSRNEQFF

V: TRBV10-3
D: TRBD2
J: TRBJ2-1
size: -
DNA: TGTGCCATCAGTGGCGCGGGAGGGGGGTACAATGAGCAGTTCTTC
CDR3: CAISGAGGGYNEQFF

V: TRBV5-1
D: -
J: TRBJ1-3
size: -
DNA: TGCGCCAGCAGCTTGGGGACAGCGAGCTCTGGAAACACCATATATTTT
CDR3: CASSLGTASSGNTIYF

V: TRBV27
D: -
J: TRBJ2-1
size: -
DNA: TGTGCCGTACGACGAGGAGCGGAGTACAATGAGCAGTTCTTC
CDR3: CAVRRGAEYNEQFF

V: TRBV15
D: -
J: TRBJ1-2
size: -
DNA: TGTGCCACCAGCAGAGCCCTCTATGGCTACACCTTC
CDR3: CATSRALYGYTF

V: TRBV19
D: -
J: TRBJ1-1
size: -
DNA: TGTGCCAGTAGTATAGATCCACAGCCGAACACTGAAGCTTTCTTT
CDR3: CASSIDPQPNTEAFF

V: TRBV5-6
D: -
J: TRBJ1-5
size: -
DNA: TGTGCCAGCAGCTTGGTTAGGGGCGGCGATAGCAATCAGCCCCAGCATTTT
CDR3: CASSLVRGGDSNQPQHF

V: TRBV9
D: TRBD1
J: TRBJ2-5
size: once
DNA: TGTGCCAGCAGCCCTTGGGCGGGACAGGGCAGGGAGACCCAGTACTTC
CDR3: CASSPWAGQGRETQYF

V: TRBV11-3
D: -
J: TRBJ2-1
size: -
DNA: TGTGCCAGCAGCGAGGCCAGTTCCTACAATGAGCAGTTCTTC
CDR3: CASSEASSYNEQFF

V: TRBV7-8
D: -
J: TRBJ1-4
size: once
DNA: TGTGCCAGCAGCGACAGGATAAATGAAAAACTGTTTTTT
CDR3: CASSDRINEKLFF

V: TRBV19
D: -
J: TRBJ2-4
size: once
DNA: TGTGCCAGTAGTAGTTACAGGGAGTGGACCAAAAACATTCAGTACTTC
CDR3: CASSSYREWTKNIQYF

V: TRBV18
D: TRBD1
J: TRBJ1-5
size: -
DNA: TGTGCCAGCTCAATTGGGACAGGGGGCTTAAATCAGCCCCAGCATTTT
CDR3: CASSIGTGGLNQPQHF

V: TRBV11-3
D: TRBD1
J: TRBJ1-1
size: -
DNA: TGTGCCAGCAGCGATACTCTACTACAGGGGGCGGGGTGCACTGAAGCTTTCTTT
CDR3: CASSDTLLQGAGCTEAFF

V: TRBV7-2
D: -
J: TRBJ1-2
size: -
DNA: TGTGCCAGCAGCCGCCCGAGGACAGACTATGGCTACACCTTC
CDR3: CASSRPRTDYGYTF

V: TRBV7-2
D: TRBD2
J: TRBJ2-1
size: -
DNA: TGTGCCAGCAGCCCCCAGGGTGGGGGCGGGGGGCTCCCCAATGAGCAGTTCTTC
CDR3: CASSPQGGGGGLPNEQFF

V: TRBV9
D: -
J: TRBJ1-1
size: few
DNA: TGTGCCAGCAGCGCCATAGTAGGAGGGGCTGAAGCTTTCTTT
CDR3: CASSAIVGGAEAFF

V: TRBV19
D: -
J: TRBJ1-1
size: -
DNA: TGTGCCAGTAGTTCCAGAGGGGACTTCCTGAACACTGAAGCTTTCTTT
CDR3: CASSSRGDFLNTEAFF

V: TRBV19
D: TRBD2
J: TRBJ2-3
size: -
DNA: TGTGCCAGTAGTGGACTAGCGGGGGGGGTTTTTGCAGGGGATACGCAGTATTTT
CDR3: CASSGLAGGVFAGDTQYF

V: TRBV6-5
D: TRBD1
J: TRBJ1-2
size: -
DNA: TGTGCCAGCACCAACAGGGGGCTCGGCTACACCTTC
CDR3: CASTNRGLGYTF

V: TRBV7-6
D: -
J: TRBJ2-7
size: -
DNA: TGTGCCAGCAGCTTAGCACACGGGTCCTACGAGCAGTACTTC
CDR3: CASSLAHGSYEQYF

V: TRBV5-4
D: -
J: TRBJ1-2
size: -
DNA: TGTGCCAGCAGTTCGGACTTTCAGTCCTACTATGGCTACACCTTC
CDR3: CASSSDFQSYYGYTF

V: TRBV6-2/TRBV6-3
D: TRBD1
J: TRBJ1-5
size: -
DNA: TGTGCCAGCAGTTACCTGGGACAGGGAAATCAGCCCCAGCATTTT
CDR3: CASSYLGQGNQPQHF

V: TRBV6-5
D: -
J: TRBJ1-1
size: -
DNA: TGTGCCAGCAGGGCCGGACTTCTCACTGAAGCTTTCTTT
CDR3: CASRAGLLTEAFF

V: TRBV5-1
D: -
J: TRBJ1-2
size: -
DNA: TGCGCCAGCAGCTTCAGGCGGGCAGGGGCCTACTATGGCTACACCTTC
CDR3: CASSFRRAGAYYGYTF

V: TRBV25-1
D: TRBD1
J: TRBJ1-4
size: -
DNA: TGTGCCAGCAGTGAATTCGCCAGGGGGCACGGTAATGAAAAACTGTTTTTT
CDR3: CASSEFARGHGNEKLFF

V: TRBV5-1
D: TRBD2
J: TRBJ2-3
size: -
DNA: TGCGCCAGCAGCCCGGGACTAGCGGCAGATACGCAGTATTTT
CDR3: CASSPGLAADTQYF

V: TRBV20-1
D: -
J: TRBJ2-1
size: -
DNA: TGCAGTGCCCGGGACTTCCCCGAGCAGTTCTTC
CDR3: CSARDFPEQFF

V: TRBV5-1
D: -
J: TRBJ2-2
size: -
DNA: TGCGCCAGCAGCCTTCAACAGGCCGGGGAGCTGTTTTTT
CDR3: CASSLQQAGELFF

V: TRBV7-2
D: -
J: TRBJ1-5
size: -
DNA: TGTGCCAGCAGCCACAGGGATCAGCCCCAGCATTTT
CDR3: CASSHRDQPQHF

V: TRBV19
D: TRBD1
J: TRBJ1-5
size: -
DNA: TGTGCCAGTAGTATTGCAGGGGGCAAACAGCCCCAGCATTTT
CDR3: CASSIAGGKQPQHF

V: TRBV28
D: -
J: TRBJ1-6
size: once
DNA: TGTGCCAGCCAGGATTTCGTCAATTCACCCCTCCACTTT
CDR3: CASQDFVNSPLHF

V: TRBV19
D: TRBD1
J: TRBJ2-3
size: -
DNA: TGTGCCACTCCGGGCGCGGGGACAGGGCGACGTCGGGGCGATACGCAGTATTTT
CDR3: CATPGAGTGRRRGDTQYF

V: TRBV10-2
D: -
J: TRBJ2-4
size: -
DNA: TGCGCCCCACACCCACCGGGACTCAAGCGGTACTTC
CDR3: CAPHPPGLKRYF

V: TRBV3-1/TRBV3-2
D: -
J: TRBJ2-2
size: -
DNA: TGTGCCAGCAGCCACGGGGGTACGAACACCGGGGAGCTGTTTTTT
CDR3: CASSHGGTNTGELFF

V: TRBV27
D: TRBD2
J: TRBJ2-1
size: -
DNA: TGTGCCAGCAGTTTTTCAGGGACTAGCTCCTACAATGAGCAGTTCTTC
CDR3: CASSFSGTSSYNEQFF